These T cell receptor beta chains were read from a single sample in a study of cytomegalovirus exposure and HLA in healthy donors. Profiled with immunoSEQ multiplex PCR; TCRdb holds only in-frame clones, not every one. The sample table sets out roughly 100,000 clones. The sample comprised PBMCs. All receptors derive from a man aged 40-49 years in good health and CMV-seronegative. Each CDR3 is given with its conserved first and last residue. D genes are given only for firm matches.

TRBJ2-1	TRBD2	TRBV7-9	CASSQGLAGKYNEQFF	TGTGCCAGCAGCCAGGGACTAGCGGGGAAGTACAATGAGCAGTTCTTC
TRBJ2-4	TRBD1	TRBV2	CASSGGTEQFLPNIQYF	TGTGCCAGCAGTGGTGGGACAGAACAATTTCTCCCAAACATTCAGTACTTC
TRBJ1-2	-	TRBV9	CASSVTPTGHNYGYTF	TGTGCCAGCAGCGTAACCCCGACAGGACACAACTATGGCTACACCTTC
TRBJ2-7	TRBD2	TRBV6-6	CASSYSPGLADYEQYF	TGTGCCAGCAGTTACTCTCCCGGACTAGCGGATTACGAGCAGTACTTC
TRBJ2-3	TRBD1	TRBV10-1	CASLGDRITDTQYF	TGCGCCAGCCTAGGGGACAGAATCACAGATACGCAGTATTTT
TRBJ1-3	-	TRBV7-2	CASNAQGPVYF	TGTGCCAGCAACGCACAGGGTCCGGTATATTTT
TRBJ2-2	-	TRBV7-8	CASSFKQGGTGELFF	TGTGCCAGCAGCTTTAAGCAAGGGGGCACCGGGGAGCTGTTTTTT
TRBJ1-4	-	TRBV4-3	CASSQVVAVGALFF	TGCGCCAGCAGCCAAGTCGTGGCGGTGGGGGCACTGTTTTTT
TRBJ2-7	-	TRBV5-8	CASSLWGEKAEQYF	TGTGCCAGCAGCTTGTGGGGGGAAAAGGCGGAGCAGTACTTC
TRBJ2-4	TRBD2	TRBV7-8	CASSPTSGKNIQYF	TGTGCCAGCAGCCCGACTAGCGGAAAAAACATTCAGTACTTC
TRBJ2-7	TRBD1	TRBV6-5	CASSYSGQEAYEQYF	TGTGCCAGCAGTTACTCGGGACAGGAGGCCTACGAGCAGTACTTC
TRBJ2-2	-	TRBV4-1	CASSQVLRGRFGELFF	TGCGCCAGCAGCCAAGTCCTACGCGGGCGATTCGGGGAGCTGTTTTTT
TRBJ2-6	TRBD1	TRBV4-3	CASSRNLPGQGQFGANVLTF	TGCGCCAGCAGCCGAAACCTGCCCGGACAGGGACAATTCGGGGCCAACGTCCTGACTTTC
TRBJ2-7	-	TRBV6-1	CASTRTRVDPKEQYF	TGTGCCAGCACCAGAACGAGGGTGGACCCAAAGGAGCAGTACTTC
TRBJ1-3	-	TRBV7-9	CASTSSGNTIYF	TGTGCCAGCACCTCCTCTGGAAACACCATATATTTT
TRBJ2-3	TRBD2	TRBV7-2	CASSARLAGQTDTQYF	TGTGCCAGCAGCGCCCGACTAGCGGGGCAGACAGATACGCAGTATTTT
TRBJ2-7	TRBD1	TRBV27	CASKSEGAGGTYEQYF	TGTGCCAGCAAAAGTGAGGGGGCAGGGGGAACCTACGAGCAGTACTTC
TRBJ2-2	TRBD2	TRBV9	CASSVVGGETGELFF	TGTGCCAGCAGCGTAGTCGGGGGGGAAACCGGGGAGCTGTTTTTT
TRBJ2-3	TRBD2	TRBV18	CASSPPSLAGSTDTQYF	TGTGCCAGCTCACCACCCAGTCTAGCGGGTAGCACAGATACGCAGTATTTT
TRBJ1-1	-	TRBV7-2	CASSLEGVGEAFF	TGTGCCAGCAGCTTAGAGGGGGTTGGTGAAGCTTTCTTT
TRBJ2-7	-	TRBV28	CASTMGGPAEDEQYF	TGTGCCAGCACAATGGGGGGGCCGGCGGAGGACGAGCAGTACTTC
TRBJ2-7	TRBD1	TRBV5-1	CASSPGGPEERPGF	TGCGCCAGCAGCCCAGGGGGCCCTGAGGAGAGACCCGGGTTC
TRBJ1-2	TRBD1	TRBV4-2	CASSQGRTGGVQAYGYTF	TGTGCCAGCAGCCAAGGAAGGACAGGGGGCGTCCAGGCCTATGGCTACACCTTC
TRBJ2-6	-	TRBV5-1	CASSFSQDWTNVLTF	TGCGCCAGCAGCTTTTCCCAGGACTGGACCAACGTCCTGACTTTC
TRBJ1-1	-	TRBV5-6	CASSKDWNTEAFF	TGTGCCAGCAGCAAGGACTGGAACACTGAAGCTTTCTTT
TRBJ2-7	-	TRBV30	CAWGAVPYEQYF	TGTGCCTGGGGAGCGGTTCCCTACGAGCAGTACTTC
TRBJ1-6	-	TRBV7-2	CASSFRQADNSPLHF	TGTGCCAGCAGCTTTAGACAGGCCGATAATTCACCCCTCCACTTT
TRBJ1-1	TRBD1	TRBV2	CASRDRGRTEAFF	TGTGCCAGCCGGGACAGGGGGCGCACTGAAGCTTTCTTT
TRBJ1-3	-	TRBV7-2	CASSSAGENTIYF	TGTGCCAGCAGCTCCGCGGGGGAAAACACCATATATTTT
TRBJ1-2	-	TRBV7-9	CASSAVGGGSYGYTF	TGTGCCAGCAGCGCGGTGGGAGGAGGATCCTATGGCTACACCTTC
TRBJ2-7	-	TRBV7-8	CASSQSEYEQYF	TGTGCCAGCAGCCAGAGCGAATACGAGCAGTACTTC
TRBJ2-7	TRBD1	TRBV27	CASSISTGGNAYEQYF	TGTGCCAGCAGTATCTCCACAGGGGGCAATGCCTACGAGCAGTACTTC
TRBJ2-3	TRBD2	TRBV11-2	CASSLGGLASTDTQYF	TGTGCCAGCAGCTTAGGTGGACTAGCGAGCACAGATACGCAGTATTTT
TRBJ2-5	-	TRBV28	CASSFRVVRETQYF	TGTGCCAGCAGTTTTAGAGTGGTTCGAGAGACCCAGTACTTC
TRBJ2-7	-	TRBV2	CASSELLSSYEQYF	TGTGCCAGCAGTGAACTGTTGAGCTCCTACGAGCAGTACTTC
TRBJ2-2	-	TRBV9	CASSPNTGELFF	TGTGCCAGCAGCCCTAACACCGGGGAGCTGTTTTTT